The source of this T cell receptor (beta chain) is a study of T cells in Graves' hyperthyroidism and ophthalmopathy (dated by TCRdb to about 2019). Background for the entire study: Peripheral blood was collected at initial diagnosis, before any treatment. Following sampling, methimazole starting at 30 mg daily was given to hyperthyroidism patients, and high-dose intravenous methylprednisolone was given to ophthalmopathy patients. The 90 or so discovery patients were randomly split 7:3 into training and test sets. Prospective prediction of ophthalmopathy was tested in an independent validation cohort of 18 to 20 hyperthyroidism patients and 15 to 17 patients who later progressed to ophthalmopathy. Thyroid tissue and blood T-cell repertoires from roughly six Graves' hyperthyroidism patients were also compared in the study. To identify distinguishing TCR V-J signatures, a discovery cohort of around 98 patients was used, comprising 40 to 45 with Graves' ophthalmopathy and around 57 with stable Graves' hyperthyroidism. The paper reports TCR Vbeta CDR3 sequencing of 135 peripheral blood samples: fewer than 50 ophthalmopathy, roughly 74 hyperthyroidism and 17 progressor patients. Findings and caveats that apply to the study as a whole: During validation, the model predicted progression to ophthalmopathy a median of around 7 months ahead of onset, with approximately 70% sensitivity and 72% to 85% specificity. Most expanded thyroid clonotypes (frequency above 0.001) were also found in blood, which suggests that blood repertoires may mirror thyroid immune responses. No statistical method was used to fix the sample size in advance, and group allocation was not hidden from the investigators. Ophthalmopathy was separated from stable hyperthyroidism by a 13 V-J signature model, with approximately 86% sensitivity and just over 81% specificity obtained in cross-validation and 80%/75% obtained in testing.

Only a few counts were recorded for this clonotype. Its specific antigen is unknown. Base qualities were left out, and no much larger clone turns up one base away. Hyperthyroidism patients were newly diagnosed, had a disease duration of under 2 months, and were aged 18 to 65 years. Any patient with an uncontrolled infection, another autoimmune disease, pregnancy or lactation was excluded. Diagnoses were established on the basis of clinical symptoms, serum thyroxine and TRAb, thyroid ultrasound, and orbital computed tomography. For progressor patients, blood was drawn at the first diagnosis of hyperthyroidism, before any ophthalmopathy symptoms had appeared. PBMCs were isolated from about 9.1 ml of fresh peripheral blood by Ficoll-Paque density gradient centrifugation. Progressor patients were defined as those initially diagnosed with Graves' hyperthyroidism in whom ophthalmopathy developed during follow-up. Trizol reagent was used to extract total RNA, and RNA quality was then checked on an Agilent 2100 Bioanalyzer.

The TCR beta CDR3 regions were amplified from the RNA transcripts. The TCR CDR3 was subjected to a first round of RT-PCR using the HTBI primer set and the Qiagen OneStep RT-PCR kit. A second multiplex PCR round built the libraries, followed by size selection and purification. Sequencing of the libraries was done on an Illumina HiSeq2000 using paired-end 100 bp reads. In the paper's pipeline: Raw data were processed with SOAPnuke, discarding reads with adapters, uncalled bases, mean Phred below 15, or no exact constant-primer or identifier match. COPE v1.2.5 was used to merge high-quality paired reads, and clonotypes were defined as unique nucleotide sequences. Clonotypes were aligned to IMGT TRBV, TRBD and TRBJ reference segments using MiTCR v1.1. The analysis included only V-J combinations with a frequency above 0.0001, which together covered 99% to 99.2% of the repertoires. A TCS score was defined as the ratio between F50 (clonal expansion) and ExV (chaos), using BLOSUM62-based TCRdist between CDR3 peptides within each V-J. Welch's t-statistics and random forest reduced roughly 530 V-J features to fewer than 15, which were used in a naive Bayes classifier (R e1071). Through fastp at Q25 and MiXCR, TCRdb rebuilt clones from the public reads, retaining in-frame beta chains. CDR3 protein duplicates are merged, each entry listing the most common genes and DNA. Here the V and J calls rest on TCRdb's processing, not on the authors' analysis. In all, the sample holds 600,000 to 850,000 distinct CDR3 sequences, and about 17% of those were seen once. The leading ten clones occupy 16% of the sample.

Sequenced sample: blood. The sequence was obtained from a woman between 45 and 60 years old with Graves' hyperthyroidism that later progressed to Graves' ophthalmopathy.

The CDR3 protein sequence reads: CASSIEGQGNTEAFF. The DNA sequence is as follows: TGTGCCAGTAGTATAGAAGGACAGGGGAACACTGAAGCTTTCTTT. The rearrangement joined TRBV19 to TRBJ1-1; 8 junctional bases match TRBD1. From a lookup of the germline V gene (reference sequence), CDR1 and CDR2 are LNHDA and SQIVND. From V the trimming removes 0 bases and from J it removes 1 base, while the gene matches leave 1 base of the junction unaccounted for. Taken from cysteine to phenylalanine, the CDR3 has 15 residues. Solely the CDR3 DNA is kept, with 45 bases framed from the first base.